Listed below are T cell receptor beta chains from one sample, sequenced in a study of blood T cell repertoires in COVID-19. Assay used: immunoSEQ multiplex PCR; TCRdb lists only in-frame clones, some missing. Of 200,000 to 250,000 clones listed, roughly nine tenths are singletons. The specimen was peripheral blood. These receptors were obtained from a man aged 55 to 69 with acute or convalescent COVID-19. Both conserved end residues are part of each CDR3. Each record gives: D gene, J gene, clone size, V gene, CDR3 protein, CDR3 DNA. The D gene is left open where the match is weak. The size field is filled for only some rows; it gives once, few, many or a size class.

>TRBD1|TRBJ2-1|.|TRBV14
CASSQGQNNEQFF
TGTGCCAGCAGCCAGGGACAGAACAATGAGCAGTTCTTC
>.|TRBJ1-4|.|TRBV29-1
CSVQGSYEKLFF
TGCAGCGTCCAGGGGTCGTATGAAAAACTGTTTTTT
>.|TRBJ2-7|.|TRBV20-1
CSARTSIEQYF
TGCAGTGCTAGAACTAGTATCGAGCAGTACTTC
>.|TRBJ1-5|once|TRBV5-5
CASSSPGQRQAQHF
TGTGCCAGCAGCTCACCGGGACAAAGACAAGCCCAGCATTTT
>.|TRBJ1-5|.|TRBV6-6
CASSWTPNQPQHF
TGTGCCAGCAGTTGGACACCAAATCAGCCCCAGCATTTT
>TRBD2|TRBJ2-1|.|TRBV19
CASSRGTSRGSDEQFF
TGTGCCAGTAGTAGGGGGACTAGCAGGGGTTCCGATGAGCAGTTCTTC
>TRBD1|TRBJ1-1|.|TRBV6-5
CASSYSTGGAGTEAFF
TGTGCCAGCAGTTACTCTACAGGGGGCGCAGGCACTGAAGCTTTCTTT
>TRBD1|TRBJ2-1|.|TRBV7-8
CASSPGTGGEQFF
TGTGCCAGCAGCCCGGGGACAGGGGGTGAGCAGTTCTTC
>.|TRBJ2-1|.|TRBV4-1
CASSQDNLNEQFF
TGCGCCAGCAGCCAAGATAATCTAAATGAGCAGTTCTTC
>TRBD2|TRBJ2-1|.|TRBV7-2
CASSSITGLAGYNEQFF
TGTGCCAGCAGTTCAATCACCGGACTAGCGGGTTACAATGAGCAGTTCTTC
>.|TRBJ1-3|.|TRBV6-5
CASSYSNALSGNTIYF
TGTGCCAGCAGTTACTCGAATGCGCTCTCTGGAAACACCATATATTTT
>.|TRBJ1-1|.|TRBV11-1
CASSQGHNTEAFF
TGTGCCAGCAGCCAGGGACACAACACTGAAGCTTTCTTT
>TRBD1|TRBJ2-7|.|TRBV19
CASSIGGTVAYEQYF
TGTGCCAGTAGTATAGGTGGGACAGTAGCCTACGAGCAGTACTTC
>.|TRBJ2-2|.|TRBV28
CASNRVGTGELFF
TGTGCCTCGAACAGGGTAGGGACCGGGGAGCTGTTTTTT
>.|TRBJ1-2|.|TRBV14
CASSQNSYGYTF
TGTGCCAGCAGCCAAAACAGCTATGGCTACACCTTC
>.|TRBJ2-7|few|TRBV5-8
CASSPIVISGSYEQYF
TGTGCCAGCAGCCCCATAGTTATCTCAGGCTCCTACGAGCAGTACTTC
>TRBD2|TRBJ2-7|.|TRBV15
CATSRSGSPSYEQYF
TGTGCCACCAGCAGAAGCGGGAGCCCCTCCTACGAGCAGTACTTC
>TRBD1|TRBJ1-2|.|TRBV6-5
CASRRDRGNGYTF
TGTGCCAGCAGGCGGGACAGAGGAAATGGCTACACCTTC
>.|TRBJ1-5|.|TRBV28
CASRTGPSKPQHF
TGTGCCAGCAGAACAGGGCCCTCCAAGCCCCAGCATTTT
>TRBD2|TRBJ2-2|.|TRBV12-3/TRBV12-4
CASTYSGGGELFF
TGTGCCAGCACCTATAGCGGGGGCGGGGAGCTGTTTTTT
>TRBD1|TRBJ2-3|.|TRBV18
CASSPVRGQGVDTQYF
TGTGCCAGCTCACCAGTTCGGGGACAGGGAGTGGATACGCAGTATTTT
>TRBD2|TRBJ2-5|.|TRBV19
CASTTIAGGGETQYF
TGTGCCAGTACCACGATAGCGGGAGGCGGGGAGACCCAGTACTTC
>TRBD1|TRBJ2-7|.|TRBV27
CASSLQGADEQYF
TGTGCCAGCAGTTTACAGGGGGCCGACGAGCAGTACTTC
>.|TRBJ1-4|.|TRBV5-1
CASSLQGGVEEKLFF
TGCGCCAGCAGCCTACAGGGAGGGGTCGAGGAAAAACTGTTTTTT
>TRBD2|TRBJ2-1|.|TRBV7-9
CASSPDGRGGTNEQFF
TGTGCCAGCAGCCCCGACGGGCGGGGAGGGACGAATGAGCAGTTCTTC
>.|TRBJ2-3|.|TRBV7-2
CASSQSGLPGTDTQYF
TGTGCCAGCAGTCAAAGTGGGTTGCCGGGGACAGATACGCAGTATTTT
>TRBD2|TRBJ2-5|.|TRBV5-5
CASSWNPGLDLQETQYF
TGTGCCAGCAGCTGGAACCCGGGACTAGACTTACAAGAGACCCAGTACTTC
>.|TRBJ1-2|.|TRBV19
CASIEVGGIYGYTF
TGTGCCAGTATAGAAGTTGGGGGGATTTATGGCTACACCTTC
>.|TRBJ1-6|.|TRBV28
CASSLYNSPLHF
TGTGCCAGCAGTCTCTATAATTCACCCCTCCACTTT
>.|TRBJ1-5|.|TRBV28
CASRMGGSYLSNQPQHF
TGTGCCAGCAGGATGGGTGGGAGTTACCTTAGCAATCAGCCCCAGCATTTT
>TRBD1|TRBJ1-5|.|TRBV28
CASSLYGTGTGSNQPQHF
TGTGCCAGCAGTTTATACGGGACAGGTACGGGGAGCAATCAGCCCCAGCATTTT
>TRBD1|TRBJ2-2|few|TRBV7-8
CASSSGTGAGTGELFF
TGTGCCAGCAGCTCCGGGACAGGGGCCGGGACCGGGGAGCTGTTTTTT
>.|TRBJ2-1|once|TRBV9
CASSMIGVDNEQFF
TGTGCCAGCAGCATGATAGGGGTTGACAATGAGCAGTTCTTC
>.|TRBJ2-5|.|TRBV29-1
CSVGPGPGETQYF
TGCAGCGTAGGACCGGGTCCGGGGGAGACCCAGTACTTC
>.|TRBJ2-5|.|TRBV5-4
CASSRRGTGETQYF
TGTGCCAGCAGCCGACGGGGTACGGGAGAGACCCAGTACTTC
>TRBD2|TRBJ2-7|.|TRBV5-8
CASSSRTTSGRDEQYF
TGTGCCAGCAGCTCGCGCACGACTAGCGGGAGGGACGAGCAGTACTTC
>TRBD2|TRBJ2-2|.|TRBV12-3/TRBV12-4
CASKLAATGELFF
TGTGCCAGCAAACTAGCGGCAACCGGGGAGCTGTTTTTT
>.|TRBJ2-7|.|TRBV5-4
CASSSNRISGSYEQYF
TGTGCCAGCAGCTCCAATCGTATTAGCGGCTCTTACGAGCAGTACTTC
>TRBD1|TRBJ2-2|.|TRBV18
CASSPRDRGELFF
TGTGCCAGCTCACCCCGGGACAGGGGGGAGCTGTTTTTT
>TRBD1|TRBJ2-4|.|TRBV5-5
CASSLMGQKNIQYF
TGTGCCAGCAGCCTAATGGGACAGAAAAACATTCAGTACTTC
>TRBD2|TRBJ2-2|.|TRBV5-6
CASTPLGLAGAPGELFF
TGTGCCAGCACCCCGCTGGGACTAGCGGGAGCCCCCGGGGAGCTGTTTTTT
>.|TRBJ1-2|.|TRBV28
CASSLLQGLPYGYTF
TGTGCCAGCAGTTTATTGCAGGGCCTCCCCTATGGCTACACCTTC
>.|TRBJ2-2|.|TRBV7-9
CASSLLGGGELFF
TGTGCCAGCAGCTTATTAGGGGGCGGGGAGCTGTTTTTT
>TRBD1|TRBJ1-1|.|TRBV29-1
CSVLGQANTEAFF
TGCAGCGTTTTGGGACAGGCGAACACTGAAGCTTTCTTT
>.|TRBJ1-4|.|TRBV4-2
CASSQAQIYNEKLFF
TGTGCCAGCAGCCAAGCACAGATATATAATGAAAAACTGTTTTTT
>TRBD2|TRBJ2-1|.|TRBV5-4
CASSSGTSGKSSYNEQFF
TGTGCCAGCAGCTCAGGTACTAGCGGGAAGAGCTCCTACAATGAGCAGTTCTTC
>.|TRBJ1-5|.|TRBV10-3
CAISESGGAPSNQPQHF
TGTGCCATCAGTGAGTCGGGAGGGGCCCCCAGCAATCAGCCCCAGCATTTT
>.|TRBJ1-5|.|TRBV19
CASKQGTGPQHF
TGTGCCAGTAAACAGGGAACGGGGCCCCAGCATTTT
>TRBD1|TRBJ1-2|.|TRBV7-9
CASSHTDRGGGYTF
TGTGCCAGCAGCCACACGGACAGGGGTGGTGGCTACACCTTC
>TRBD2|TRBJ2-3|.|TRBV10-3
CAISDSRRGSDTQYF
TGTGCCATCAGTGATAGTCGGCGGGGGTCAGATACGCAGTATTTT
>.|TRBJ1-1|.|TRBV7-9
CASSFSGGEAFF
TGTGCCAGCAGCTTCTCTGGAGGCGAAGCTTTCTTT
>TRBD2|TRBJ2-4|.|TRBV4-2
CASSRSGEDNIQYF
TGTGCCAGCAGCAGGAGCGGGGAAGATAACATTCAGTACTTC
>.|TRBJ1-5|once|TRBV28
CASSATGGAQPQHF
TGTGCCAGCAGTGCTACCGGAGGGGCTCAGCCCCAGCATTTT
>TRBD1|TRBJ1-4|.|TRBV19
CASGQGPNEKLFF
TGTGCCAGTGGACAGGGGCCTAATGAAAAACTGTTTTTT
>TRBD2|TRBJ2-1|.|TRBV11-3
CASSFRTSGRNEQFF
TGTGCCAGCAGCTTCCGAACTAGCGGGAGAAATGAGCAGTTCTTC
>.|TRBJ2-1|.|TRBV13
CASSQGLSRVNEQFF
TGTGCCAGCTCCCAGGGGCTGTCGAGGGTTAATGAGCAGTTCTTC
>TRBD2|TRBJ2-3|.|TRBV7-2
CASSPTSGSSTDTQYF
TGTGCCAGCAGCCCGACTAGCGGGTCTAGCACAGATACGCAGTATTTT
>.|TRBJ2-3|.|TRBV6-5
CASRTRGTDTQYF
TGTGCCAGCAGAACCAGGGGCACAGATACGCAGTATTTT
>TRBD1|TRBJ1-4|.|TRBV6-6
CASFGTATNEKLFF
TGTGCCAGCTTCGGGACAGCAACTAATGAAAAACTGTTTTTT
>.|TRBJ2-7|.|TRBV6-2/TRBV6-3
CASSYGLVYEQYF
TGTGCCAGCAGTTACGGACTTGTCTACGAGCAGTACTTC